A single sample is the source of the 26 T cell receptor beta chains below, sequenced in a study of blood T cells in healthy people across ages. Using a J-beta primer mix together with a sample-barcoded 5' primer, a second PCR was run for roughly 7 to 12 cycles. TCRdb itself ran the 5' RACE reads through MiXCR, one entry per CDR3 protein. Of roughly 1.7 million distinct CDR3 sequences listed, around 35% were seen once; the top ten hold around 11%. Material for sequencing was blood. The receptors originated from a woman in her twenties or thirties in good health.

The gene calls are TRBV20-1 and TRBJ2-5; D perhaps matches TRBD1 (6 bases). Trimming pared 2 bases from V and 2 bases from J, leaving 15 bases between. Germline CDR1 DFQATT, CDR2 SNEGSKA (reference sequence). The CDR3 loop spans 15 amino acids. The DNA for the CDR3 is TGCAGTGCTAGACCATATCGGACAGATCAAGAGACCCAGTACTTC. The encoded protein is CSARPYRTDQETQYF.

The CDR3 protein is CASSDPRQGCNSPLHF. CDR3 coding DNA: TGTGCCAGCAGTGATCCTCGACAGGGCTGCAATTCACCCCTCCACTTT. The chain combines TRBV25-1 with TRBJ1-6; the match to TRBD1 covers 7 bases. Per the germline V gene, CDR1 is MGHDK and CDR2 is SYGVNS. J lost 7 bases, V lost 3 bases, and 9 bases had no gene match. This CDR3 region has 16 residues.

For the CDR3, the DNA is TGTGCCAGCAGTGAACCAGCGGCAATCGGCTACGAGCAGTACTTC. It codes for CASSEPAAIGYEQYF. J is TRBJ2-7 and V is TRBV2, with D maybe TRBD2 (5 bases). Trimming shortened V by 2 bases and J by 3 bases, and 14 bases separated the two germline ends. Germline loops: CDR1 SNHLY, CDR2 FYNNEI. This CDR3 is built from 15 residues.

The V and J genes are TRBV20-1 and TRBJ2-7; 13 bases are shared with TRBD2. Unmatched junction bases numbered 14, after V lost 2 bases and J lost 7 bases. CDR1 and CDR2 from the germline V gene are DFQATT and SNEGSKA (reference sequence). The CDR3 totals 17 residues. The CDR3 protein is CSARILNPGLAGIEQYF. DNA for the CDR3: TGCAGTGCTAGAATTCTTAATCCGGGACTAGCGGGGATTGAGCAGTACTTC.

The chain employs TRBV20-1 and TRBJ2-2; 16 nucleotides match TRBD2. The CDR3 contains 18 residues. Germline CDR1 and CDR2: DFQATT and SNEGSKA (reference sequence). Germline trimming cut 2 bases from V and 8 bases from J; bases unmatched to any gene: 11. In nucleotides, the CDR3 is TGCAGTGCTAGATTGGGACTAGCGGGAGGGCCAAGAATTGGGGAGCTGTTTTTT. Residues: CSARLGLAGGPRIGELFF.

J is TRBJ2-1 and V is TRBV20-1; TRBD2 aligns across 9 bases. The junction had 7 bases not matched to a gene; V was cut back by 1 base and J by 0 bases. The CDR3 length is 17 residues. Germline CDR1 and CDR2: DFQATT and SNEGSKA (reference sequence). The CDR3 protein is CSARATSGLDSYNEQFF. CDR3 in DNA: TGCAGTGCTAGAGCCACTAGCGGGCTCGACTCCTACAATGAGCAGTTCTTC.

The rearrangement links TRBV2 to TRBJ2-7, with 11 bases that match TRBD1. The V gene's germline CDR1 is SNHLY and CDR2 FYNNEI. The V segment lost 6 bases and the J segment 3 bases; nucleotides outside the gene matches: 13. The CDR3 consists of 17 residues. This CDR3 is CASRRYGTGTGGYEQYF. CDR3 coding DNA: TGTGCCAGCAGGCGCTATGGGACCGGGACAGGGGGCTACGAGCAGTACTTC.

As DNA, the CDR3 is TGTGCCAGCAGTTCCATACTCAATGAGCAGTTCTTC. Its protein is CASSSILNEQFF. The chain combines TRBV12-3 or TRBV12-4 with TRBJ2-1; the D is unclear. The CDR3 is 12 amino acids. The ends were cut back, 4 bases at V and 6 bases at J, with 7 bases in the middle.

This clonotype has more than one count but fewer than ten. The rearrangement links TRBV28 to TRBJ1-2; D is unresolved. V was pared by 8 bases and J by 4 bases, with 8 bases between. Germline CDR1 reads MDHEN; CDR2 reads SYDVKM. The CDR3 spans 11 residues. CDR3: CASGSRYGYTF. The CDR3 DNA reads TGTGCCAGCGGCTCTCGCTATGGCTACACCTTC.

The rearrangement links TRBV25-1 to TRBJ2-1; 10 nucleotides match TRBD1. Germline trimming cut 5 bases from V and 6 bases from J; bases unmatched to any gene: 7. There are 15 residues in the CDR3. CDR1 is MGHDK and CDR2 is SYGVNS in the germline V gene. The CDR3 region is CASSQARTGGNEQFF. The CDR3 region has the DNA TGTGCCAGCAGTCAGGCCCGGACAGGGGGCAATGAGCAGTTCTTC.

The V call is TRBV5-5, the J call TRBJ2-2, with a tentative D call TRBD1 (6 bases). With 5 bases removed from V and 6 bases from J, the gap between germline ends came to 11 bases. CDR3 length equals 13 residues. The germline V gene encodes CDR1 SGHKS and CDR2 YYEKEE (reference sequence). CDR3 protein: CASRLQGPGELFF. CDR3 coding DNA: TGTGCCAGCAGATTACAGGGTCCCGGGGAGCTGTTTTTT.

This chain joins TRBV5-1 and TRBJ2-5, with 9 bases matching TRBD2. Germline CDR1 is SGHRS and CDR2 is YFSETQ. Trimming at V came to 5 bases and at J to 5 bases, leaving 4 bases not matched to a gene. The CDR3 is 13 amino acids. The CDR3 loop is CASRLAGRETQYF. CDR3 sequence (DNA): TGCGCCAGCAGGCTAGCGGGACGTGAGACCCAGTACTTC.

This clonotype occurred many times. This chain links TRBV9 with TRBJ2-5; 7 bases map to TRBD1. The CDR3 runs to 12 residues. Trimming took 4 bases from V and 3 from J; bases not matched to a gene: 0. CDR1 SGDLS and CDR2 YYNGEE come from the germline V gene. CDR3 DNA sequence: TGTGCCAGCAGCCAGGGGGAAGAGACCCAGTACTTC. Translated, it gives CASSQGEETQYF.

The CDR3: CARALAGGVEQFF. The CDR3 DNA is TGTGCTAGGGCCCTTGCCGGGGGCGTTGAGCAGTTCTTC. The chain recombines TRBV12-5 with TRBJ2-1; D is tentatively TRBD1 or TRBD2 (6 bases each). The CDR3 sequence is 13 residues long. Germline V lookup: CDR1 LGHNT, CDR2 FRNRAP. Deletions cut 9 bases from V and 9 bases from J, with 18 bases between.

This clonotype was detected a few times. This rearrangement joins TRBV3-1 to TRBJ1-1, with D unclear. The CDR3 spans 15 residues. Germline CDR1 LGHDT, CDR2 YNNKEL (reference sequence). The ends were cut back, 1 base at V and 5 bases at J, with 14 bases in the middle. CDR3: CASSQGRFQFTEAFF. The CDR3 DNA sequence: TGTGCCAGCAGCCAAGGAAGATTTCAGTTTACTGAAGCTTTCTTT.

CDR3 sequence: CASSSFRSETQYF. In DNA form, the CDR3 reads TGTGCCAGCAGCTCTTTCCGGTCGGAGACCCAGTACTTC. This chain connects TRBV11-2 to TRBJ2-5; the D is unclear. Germline V gene lookup returns CDR1 SGHAT and CDR2 FQNNGV. The CDR3 length is 13 residues. Trimming took 4 bases from V and 5 from J, leaving 11 bases between them.

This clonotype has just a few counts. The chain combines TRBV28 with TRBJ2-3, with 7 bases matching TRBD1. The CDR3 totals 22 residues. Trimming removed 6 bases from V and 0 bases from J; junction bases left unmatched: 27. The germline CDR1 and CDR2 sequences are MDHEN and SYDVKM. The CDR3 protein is CASSQYRTRGIMPLSSTDTQYF. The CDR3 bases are TGTGCCAGCAGCCAATATCGGACCAGGGGGATCATGCCCTTATCAAGCACAGATACGCAGTATTTT.

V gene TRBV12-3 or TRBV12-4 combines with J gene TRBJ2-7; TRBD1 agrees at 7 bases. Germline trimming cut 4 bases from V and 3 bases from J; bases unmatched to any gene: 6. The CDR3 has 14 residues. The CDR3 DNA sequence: TGTGCCAGCAGTTCGGACAGGCGACTCTACGAGCAGTACTTC. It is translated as CASSSDRRLYEQYF.

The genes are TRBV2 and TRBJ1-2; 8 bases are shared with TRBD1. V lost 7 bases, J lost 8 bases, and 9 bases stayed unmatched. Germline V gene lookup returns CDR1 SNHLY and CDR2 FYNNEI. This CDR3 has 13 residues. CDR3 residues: CASKGQAPLGYTF. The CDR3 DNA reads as TGTGCCAGCAAGGGACAGGCGCCCCTAGGCTACACCTTC.

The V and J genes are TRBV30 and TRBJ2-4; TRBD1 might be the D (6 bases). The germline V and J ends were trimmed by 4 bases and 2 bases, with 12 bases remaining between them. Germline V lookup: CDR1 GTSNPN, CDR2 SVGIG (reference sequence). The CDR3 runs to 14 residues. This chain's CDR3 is CAWNPQGPKNIQYF. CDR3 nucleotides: TGTGCCTGGAACCCACAGGGTCCCAAAAACATTCAGTACTTC.

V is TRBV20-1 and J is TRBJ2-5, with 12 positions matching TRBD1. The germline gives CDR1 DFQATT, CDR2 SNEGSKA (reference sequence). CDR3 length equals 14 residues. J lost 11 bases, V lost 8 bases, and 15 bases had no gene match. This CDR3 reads CSTYTGQGAWEQYF. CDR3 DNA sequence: TGCAGTACATACACGGGACAGGGGGCTTGGGAGCAGTACTTC.

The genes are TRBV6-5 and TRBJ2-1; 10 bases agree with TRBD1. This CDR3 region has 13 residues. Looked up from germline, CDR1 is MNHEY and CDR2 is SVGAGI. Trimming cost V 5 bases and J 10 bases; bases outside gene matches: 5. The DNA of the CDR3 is TGTGCCAGCAGTAATGGACAGGGGGAAGAGCAGTTCTTC. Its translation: CASSNGQGEEQFF.

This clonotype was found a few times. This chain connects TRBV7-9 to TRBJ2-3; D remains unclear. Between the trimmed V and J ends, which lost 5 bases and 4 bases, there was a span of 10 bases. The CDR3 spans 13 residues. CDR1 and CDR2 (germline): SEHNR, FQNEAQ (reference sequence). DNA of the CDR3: TGTGCCAGCAGCCCCACCGAACCAGATACGCAGTATTTT. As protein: CASSPTEPDTQYF. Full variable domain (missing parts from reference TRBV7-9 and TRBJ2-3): DTGVSQNPRHKITKRGQNVTFRCDPISEHNRLYWYRQTLGQGPEFLTYFQNEAQLEKSRLLSDRFSAERPKGSFSTLEIQRTEQGDSAMYLCASSPTEPDTQYFGPGTRLTVL.

The CDR3 DNA sequence: TGCAGCGTAAAAGGGTGGCAGGGGGCGACTAATGAAAAACTGTTTTTT. Translation gives CSVKGWQGATNEKLFF. The chain carries TRBV29-1 and TRBJ1-4; 8 nucleotides match TRBD1. Trimming removed 6 bases from V and 2 bases from J; junction bases left unmatched: 11. CDR3 length: 16 amino acids. Germline V gene lookup returns CDR1 SQVTM and CDR2 ANQGSEA.

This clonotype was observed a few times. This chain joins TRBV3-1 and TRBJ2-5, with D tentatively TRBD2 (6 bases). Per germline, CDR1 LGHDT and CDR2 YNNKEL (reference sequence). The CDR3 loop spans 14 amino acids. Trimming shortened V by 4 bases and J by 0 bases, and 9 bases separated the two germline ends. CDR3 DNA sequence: TGTGCCAGCAGCCCCCGGGGGTACCAAGAGACCCAGTACTTC. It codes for CASSPRGYQETQYF.

DNA for the CDR3: TGTGCCAGCAGTTACTCGACGGCGGGAGGGGGGGAGACCCAGTACTTC. Translated: CASSYSTAGGGETQYF. The chain is built from TRBV6-2 or TRBV6-3 and TRBJ2-5; 9 bases map to TRBD2. The CDR3 extends over 16 amino acids. The V gene's germline CDR1 is MNHEY and CDR2 SVGEGT. J lost 5 bases, V lost 0 bases, and 7 bases had no gene match.